This entry describes one T cell receptor (beta chain). The antigen remains undetermined. These data originate in a study of cytomegalovirus exposure and HLA in healthy donors. The CDR3 sequence is 14 residues long. Germline V gives CDR1 SQVTM, CDR2 ANQGSEA. Trimming took 3 bases from V and 0 from J; bases not matched to a gene: 3. Overall study findings and caveats: Immune exposure data for these donors was limited to CMV serostatus.

Researchers ran the PCR with 60 Vbeta and 13 Jbeta primers. TCRdb's table, derived via immunoSEQ multiplex PCR, lists solely in-frame clones and lacks some. The table lists fewer than 85,000 clones, 78% of them singletons, with 5.9% in the top ten. The chain carries TRBV29-1 and TRBJ2-3; 7 bases map to TRBD1. The TCR sequence derives from a man younger than 30 in good health and CMV-seropositive. Sequencing input: PBMCs. The CDR3 DNA reads as TGCAGCGTTGATCCGGGACAGAGCACAGATACGCAGTATTTT. Amino acids: CSVDPGQSTDTQYF.